These 22 T cell receptor beta chains share one sample of origin, sequenced in a study of T cells in Graves' hyperthyroidism and ophthalmopathy. Amplification targeted TCR beta CDR3 regions from RNA transcripts. An initial round of RT-PCR targeting the TCR CDR3 relied on the HTBI primer set. MiXCR, run by TCRdb on the multiplex PCR reads, gives a single entry per CDR3 protein. The profile shows around 700,000 distinct CDR3 sequences, about 17% of them singletons. The sequencing sample was made of blood. The source is a woman aged 45 to 65 with Graves' hyperthyroidism that later progressed to Graves' ophthalmopathy.

This clonotype was observed a few times. This chain joins TRBV12-3 or TRBV12-4 and TRBJ1-6; unclear D gene. The CDR3 extends over 15 amino acids. Trimming cost V 6 bases and J 7 bases, with 16 bases left between them. The CDR3 DNA reads TGTGCCAGCAGAGAAGACATCGTTGGGAATTCACCCCTCCACTTT. Translating it yields CASREDIVGNSPLHF.

This clonotype was counted only a few times. A junction boundary mismatches the germline segment, possibly from a read error. This chain joins TRBV10-1 and TRBJ2-7; D possibly uses TRBD1 or TRBD2 (6 bases each). Germline lookup yields CDR1 WNHNN and CDR2 SYGVQD (reference sequence). The length of the CDR3 is 13 residues. DNA of the CDR3: TGCGCCAGCAGTGAGCCGGCCGGGGGCGAGCGGTACTTC. Translated: CASSEPAGGERYF.

The J gene is TRBJ2-3, the V gene TRBV27; a possible D gene is TRBD2 (6 bases). Germline V gene sequence: CDR1 MNHEY, CDR2 SMNVEV (reference sequence). The CDR3 covers 15 residues. With 2 bases removed from V and 3 bases from J, the gap between germline ends came to 12 bases. The CDR3 reads CASSLAGPLTDTQYF. The CDR3 nucleotides are TGTGCCAGCAGTTTAGCGGGGCCGTTAACAGATACGCAGTATTTT.

This clonotype was recorded many times. This chain connects TRBV3-1 to TRBJ1-2, with TRBD1 as a possible D gene (6 bases). The CDR3 spans 13 residues. Trimming pared 3 bases from V and 5 bases from J, leaving 10 bases between. Germline V gene sequence: CDR1 LGHDT, CDR2 YNNKEL (reference sequence). The CDR3 is CASSQIQGYGYTF. The DNA of the CDR3 is TGTGCCAGCAGCCAGATACAGGGTTATGGCTACACCTTC.

This clonotype was seen a handful of times. The rearrangement links TRBV6-1 to TRBJ1-2; no clear D. The germline V gene has CDR1 MNHNS and CDR2 SASEGT. V was clipped by 4 bases and J by 3 bases, with 9 bases between them. The CDR3 runs 13 residues. CDR3 sequence reads: CASSGNGDYGYTF. The CDR3 bases are TGTGCCAGCAGTGGCAACGGGGACTATGGCTACACCTTC.

This rearrangement joins TRBV4-1 to TRBJ1-6; 7 nucleotides match TRBD1. The CDR3 runs 18 residues. With V trimmed by 1 base and J by 1 base, 7 bases remained unmatched. Per germline, CDR1 MGHRA and CDR2 YSYEKL. The DNA of the CDR3 is TGCGCCAGCAGCCAAGCCCAGGGGGGGTATTCCTATAATTCACCCCTCCACTTT. Amino acids: CASSQAQGGYSYNSPLHF.

This sequence joins TRBV27 and TRBJ2-2; D is unclear. Trimming cost V 7 bases and J 3 bases, with 6 bases left between them. CDR3 size: 12 residues. Germline CDR1 reads MNHEY; CDR2 reads SMNVEV (reference sequence). The chain's CDR3 is CASKQYTGELFF. The CDR3 DNA reads TGTGCCAGCAAACAATACACCGGGGAGCTGTTTTTT.

This clonotype was seen many times. The J gene is TRBJ1-4, the V gene TRBV7-2, with unresolved D. From germline, CDR1 is SGHTA and CDR2 FQGNSA. V was shortened by 5 bases and J by 6 bases, with 13 bases between the two germline ends. This CDR3 is built from 14 residues. In nucleotides, the CDR3 is TGTGCCAGCAGCCTAGTCTGGCCCGATGAAAAACTGTTTTTT. This encodes CASSLVWPDEKLFF. Full variable domain (outside the CDR3, taken from reference TRBV7-2 and TRBJ1-4): GAGVSQSPSNKVTEKGKDVELRCDPISGHTALYWYRQSLGQGLEFLIYFQGNSAPDKSGLPSDRFSAERTGGSVSTLTIQRTQQEDSAVYLCASSLVWPDEKLFFGSGTQLSVL.

This clonotype was counted ten times or more. This chain joins TRBV12-3 or TRBV12-4 and TRBJ1-4; D is perhaps TRBD1 (6 bases). CDR3 length equals 14 residues. The V end lost 6 bases, the J end lost 6 bases, and 14 bases lay between the germline ends. The CDR3 DNA sequence: TGTGCCAGCAGCTCGGACAGCGCATATGAAAAACTGTTTTTT. Protein product: CASSSDSAYEKLFF.

As regards this clonotype: A junction boundary mismatches the germline segment, possibly from a read error. V and J are TRBV7-9 and TRBJ2-1, with D possibly matching TRBD2 (5 bases). Germline V CDR1 and CDR2: SEHNR, FQNEAQ (reference sequence). CDR3 length equals 15 residues. As DNA, the CDR3 is TGTGCCAGCAGCCCCCGTGGCGGCGACTACGATGAGCAGTTCTTC. Amino acids: CASSPRGGDYDEQFF.

This clonotype was detected ten times or more. The chain has TRBV20-1 and TRBJ2-1, with 9 bases that match TRBD1. This CDR3 has 14 residues. Germline V gene sequence: CDR1 DFQATT, CDR2 SNEGSKA (reference sequence). The V and J ends lost 5 bases and 5 bases, in that order; junction bases with no gene match: 7. Here the CDR3 reads CSAVTGTGNNEQFF. The CDR3 nucleotides read TGCAGTGCTGTAACCGGGACAGGGAACAATGAGCAGTTCTTC.

The V call is TRBV19, the J call TRBJ1-1; 9 bases fit TRBD1. The CDR3 contains 14 residues. Germline assignment: CDR1 LNHDA and CDR2 SQIVND (reference sequence). The V and J ends lost 6 bases and 10 bases, in that order; junction bases with no gene match: 12. The CDR3 region is CASSARPQTGGAFF. CDR3 bases: TGTGCCAGTAGCGCGCGACCCCAGACAGGGGGAGCTTTCTTT.

The chain joins TRBV18 to TRBJ2-5; D is ambiguous. The CDR3 consists of 15 residues. V was trimmed by 3 bases and J by 1 base, leaving 12 bases between them. Germline CDR1 reads KGHSH; CDR2 reads LQKENI. CDR3 residues: CASSPSAKGQETQYF. DNA of the CDR3: TGTGCCAGCTCACCCTCGGCTAAGGGCCAAGAGACCCAGTACTTC.

This clonotype was counted ten times or more. The genes are TRBV27 and TRBJ1-2; D is unresolved. Germline CDR1 MNHEY, CDR2 SMNVEV (reference sequence). V lost 3 bases, J lost 2 bases, and 7 bases lay in between. This CDR3 is built from 13 residues. The CDR3 coding sequence is TGTGCCAGCAGTTTTCAAGGGAACTATGGCTACACCTTC. Its translation is CASSFQGNYGYTF.

This clonotype occurred a few times. V gene TRBV6-2 or TRBV6-3 combines with J gene TRBJ1-1, with D tentatively TRBD1 (5 bases). Trimming shortened V by 0 bases and J by 3 bases, and 11 bases separated the two germline ends. Germline CDR1 reads MNHEY; CDR2 reads SVGEGT. CDR3 length: 15 residues. In DNA, the CDR3 is TGTGCCAGCAGTTACTCCAGGGCGGGGTACACTGAAGCTTTCTTT. Protein product: CASSYSRAGYTEAFF.

This chain joins TRBV5-4 and TRBJ2-4, with TRBD1 identical over 10 bases. V was pared by 4 bases and J by 0 bases, with 7 bases of the junction left unmatched. Germline loops: CDR1 SGHNT, CDR2 YYREEE (reference sequence). The CDR3 has 17 amino acids. In DNA, the CDR3 is TGTGCCAGCAGCAACCGACAGGGGGCACTAGCCAAAAACATTCAGTACTTC. This encodes CASSNRQGALAKNIQYF.

The chain has TRBV6-1 and TRBJ1-6; D is possibly TRBD1 (6 bases). Germline V lookup: CDR1 MNHNS, CDR2 SASEGT. The CDR3 is made up of 14 amino acids. V was shortened by 4 bases and J by 10 bases, with 14 bases between the two germline ends. In DNA, the CDR3 is TGTGCCAGCAGTGCGGGACACTCTAGCTCACCCCTCCACTTT. This translates into CASSAGHSSSPLHF.

This clonotype was recorded at least ten times. V is TRBV7-8 and J is TRBJ1-1, with a tentative D call TRBD1 (6 bases). This CDR3 has 17 amino acids. CDR1 SGHVS and CDR2 FQNEAQ come from the germline V gene. V was cut by 1 base and J by 6 bases, with 21 bases left in between. The CDR3 is CASSLGSPGQILSEAFF. Written as DNA, the CDR3 is TGTGCCAGCAGCTTAGGGTCCCCCGGACAGATTCTTTCTGAAGCTTTCTTT.

The sample holds a few counts of this clonotype. The chain carries TRBV6-1 and TRBJ1-6, with D possibly matching TRBD1 (5 bases). CDR1 is MNHNS, CDR2 SASEGT, per germline. The CDR3 has 14 amino acids. Trimming took off 5 bases at V and 10 bases at J, with 15 bases between the two ends. The CDR3 coding sequence is TGTGCCAGCAGTAGCCCCGGGGGGGAGTCACCCCTCCACTTT. Amino acid sequence: CASSSPGGESPLHF.

This clonotype occurred a few times. The rearrangement uses TRBV7-3 and TRBJ2-6; the D gene is possibly TRBD1 (6 bases). The CDR3 extends over 16 amino acids. Germline CDR1 SGHTA, CDR2 FQGTGA. Between the trimmed V and J ends, which lost 5 bases and 3 bases, there was a span of 14 bases. The CDR3 bases are TGTGCCAGCAGCCCGGGCGCAGGGGTTGGGGCCAACGTCCTGACTTTC. This sequence encodes CASSPGAGVGANVLTF.

This clonotype was counted a few times. The gene calls are TRBV4-2 and TRBJ2-2; 10 bases are shared with TRBD2. The CDR3 is 16 amino acids. After removal of 3 bases from V and 7 bases from J, the junction contained 8 bases not matched to a gene. The germline gives CDR1 LGHNA, CDR2 YNFKEQ. CDR3 DNA sequence: TGTGCCAGCAGCCAGTATACTAGCGGGGTAAACGGGGAGCTGTTTTTT. Its protein product is CASSQYTSGVNGELFF.

The rearrangement links TRBV29-1 to TRBJ2-1; D possibly corresponds to TRBD2 (5 bases). V dropped 4 bases and J dropped 0 bases, with 16 bases sitting between them. Germline V gene data show CDR1 as SQVTM and CDR2 as ANQGSEA. This CDR3 region has 16 residues. CDR3 amino acids: CSVAGGYESSYNEQFF. CDR3 sequence (DNA): TGCAGCGTTGCAGGAGGTTACGAAAGCTCCTACAATGAGCAGTTCTTC.